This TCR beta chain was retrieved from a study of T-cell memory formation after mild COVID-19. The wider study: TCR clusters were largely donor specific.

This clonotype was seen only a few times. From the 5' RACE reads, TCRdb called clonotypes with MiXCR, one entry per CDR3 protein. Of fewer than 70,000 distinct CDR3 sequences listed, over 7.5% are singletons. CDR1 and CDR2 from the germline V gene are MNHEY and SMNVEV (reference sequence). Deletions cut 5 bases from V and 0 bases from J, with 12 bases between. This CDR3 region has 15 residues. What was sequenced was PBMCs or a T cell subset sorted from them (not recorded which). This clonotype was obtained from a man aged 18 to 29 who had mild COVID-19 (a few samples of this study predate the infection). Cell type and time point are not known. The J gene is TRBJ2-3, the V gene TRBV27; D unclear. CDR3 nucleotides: TGTGCCAGCAGTCCCCAAAGGTACAGCACAGATACGCAGTATTTT. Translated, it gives CASSPQRYSTDTQYF.